The rows below give T cell receptor beta chains drawn from one sample of a study of blood T cell repertoires in COVID-19. Clones were sequenced by immunoSEQ multiplex PCR, and TCRdb holds only the in-frame ones, with some missing. The sample lists about 210,000 clones; around 85% were seen once. The sequenced sample was peripheral blood. The source of these receptors is a man aged 40-50 years with acute or convalescent COVID-19. The CDR3 runs from the conserved cysteine through the conserved F or W. The order of the fields is V gene, CDR3 length, J gene, clone size, CDR3 protein. Not all rows give a size; the values are once, few, many and, for expanded clones, a class.

TRBV15	15	TRBJ2-1	NA	CATSTEAGVGNEQFF
TRBV12-3/TRBV12-4	13	TRBJ2-5	NA	CASSWTGGETQYF
TRBV29-1	11	TRBJ2-5	NA	CSVLGRETQYF
TRBV24-1	15	TRBJ2-3	NA	CATSDSTERTDTQYF
TRBV28	15	TRBJ1-4	once	CASSLSGTGGGKLFF
TRBV18	13	TRBJ2-7	NA	CASSREAGYEQYF
TRBV29-1	14	TRBJ1-2	NA	CSVGGGQGDYGYTF
TRBV12-3/TRBV12-4	11	TRBJ2-1	NA	CASSFGNEQFF
TRBV5-1	14	TRBJ1-2	NA	CASSQDSSNYGYTF
TRBV5-6	15	TRBJ2-6	once	CASSLVGRGANVLTF
TRBV29-1	11	TRBJ1-2	NA	CSVAGAGGYTF
TRBV5-5	13	TRBJ2-1	NA	CASTSWPINEQFF
TRBV7-3	14	TRBJ2-5	NA	CASSRGGQQETQYF
TRBV28	13	TRBJ2-7	NA	CASRSGQAYEQYF
TRBV5-6	16	TRBJ1-1	NA	CASSFPTRTDHTEAFF
TRBV27	14	TRBJ1-5	NA	CASSTQGHLAAQHF
TRBV27	16	TRBJ2-7	once	CASSGGVTGSLYEQYF
TRBV2	18	TRBJ1-4	NA	CASSEWKLSQLMNQKLFF
TRBV30	15	TRBJ1-5	NA	CAWSYNRAAHQPQHF
TRBV19	14	TRBJ2-7	NA	CASGMGTASYEQYF
TRBV19	14	TRBJ2-7	NA	CASSIVGSSYEQYF
TRBV19	14	TRBJ1-6	NA	CASSEGLYNSPLHF
TRBV9	16	TRBJ1-6	few	CASSPRTGASFSPLHF
TRBV27	14	TRBJ2-7	NA	CASSFGGSTYEQYF
TRBV9	15	TRBJ2-7	NA	CASSVAAGVTYEQYF
TRBV4-1	16	TRBJ2-3	NA	CASSLLAGARTDTQYF
TRBV6-1	15	TRBJ2-7	NA	CASSELLSLSYEQYF
TRBV18	17	TRBJ2-5	NA	CASSPTLLPGTEETQYF
TRBV21-1	13	TRBJ2-7	NA	CASSNGRGNEQYF
TRBV7-3	16	TRBJ2-3	NA	CASSLGLAGVTDTQYF
TRBV4-1	15	TRBJ2-7	NA	CASSQLPDSSYEQYF
TRBV28	13	TRBJ1-1	NA	CASSLSTVLKAFF
TRBV7-9	15	TRBJ1-4	NA	CASSLTGTTNEKLFF
TRBV7-2	15	TRBJ1-2	NA	CASSSLGVSSRGYTF
TRBV4-1	17	TRBJ2-1	NA	CASSRTLAVSSYNEQFF
TRBV29-1	14	TRBJ2-3	NA	CSALTEPRTDTQYF
TRBV27	16	TRBJ2-2	NA	CASSYPGQGITGELFF
TRBV29-1	16	TRBJ2-4	NA	CSVAPGLAGSDHIQYF
TRBV19	16	TRBJ1-6	once	CASSPGAFLSNSPLHF
TRBV28	14	TRBJ1-2	NA	CASIRWGTAYGYTF
TRBV6-5	12	TRBJ2-5	NA	CASNSLQETQYF
TRBV12-3/TRBV12-4	12	TRBJ2-5	NA	CASTITGETQYF
TRBV7-9	17	TRBJ2-1	NA	CASSPPSGSTPYNEQFF
TRBV15	17	TRBJ2-3	NA	CATSRGTERGVTDTQYF